This is a list of T cell receptor beta chains from one sample in a study of blood T cell repertoires in COVID-19. Method: immunoSEQ multiplex PCR; TCRdb's copy keeps in-frame clones and lacks some. The repertoire holds about 160,000 clones, with 92% as singletons. Material for sequencing was peripheral blood. The receptor source for this set is a man aged 30 to 39 with COVID-19, enrolled during active disease. Both conserved end residues are part of each CDR3. D genes are given only for firm matches. For some rows the clone size is stated as once, few or many, or as a class when expanded; others skip it.

TRBJ2-2	TRBD2	.	TRBV27	TGTGCCAGCAGCCTAACCGGGACTACGAACACCGGGGAGCTGTTTTTT	CASSLTGTTNTGELFF
TRBJ1-1	.	.	TRBV5-1	TGCGCCAGCAGCTTGGAAAGAGGTATGAACACTGAAGCTTTCTTT	CASSLERGMNTEAFF
TRBJ2-1	.	.	TRBV2	TGTGCCAGCAGTCCAGTTGCGGGGAGAGACTTCAATGAGCAGTTCTTC	CASSPVAGRDFNEQFF
TRBJ2-1	.	once	TRBV5-1	TGCGCCAGCAGCTTGTTTGGCAGCGTATCCTACAATGAGCAGTTCTTC	CASSLFGSVSYNEQFF
TRBJ1-4	.	.	TRBV28	TGTGCCAGCAGTTTTGGGAATCAGGGGCCCTTTAATGAAAAACTGTTTTTT	CASSFGNQGPFNEKLFF
TRBJ1-2	.	.	TRBV7-2	TGTGCCAGCAGCATCGATAGGGGCTGGGGCTACACCTTC	CASSIDRGWGYTF
TRBJ2-7	.	.	TRBV7-2	TGTGCCAGCAGATTTAAGGGAGGCGACGAGCAGTACTTC	CASRFKGGDEQYF
TRBJ2-7	.	.	TRBV19	TGTGCCAGTAGTATTCGCTCCCCCACGGACGAGCAGTACTTC	CASSIRSPTDEQYF
TRBJ1-4	TRBD1	.	TRBV30	TGTGCCTGGAGCCCCCCGGACAGGGTAGATGAAAAACTGTTTTTT	CAWSPPDRVDEKLFF
TRBJ1-2	TRBD1	.	TRBV4-3	TGCGCCAGCAGCCAGAGGGGACAGCGACCAAACTATGGCTACACCTTC	CASSQRGQRPNYGYTF
TRBJ1-6	.	.	TRBV28	TGTGCCAGCAGTTTAGCAGTGCGGTCCCTCCACTTT	CASSLAVRSLHF
TRBJ2-1	TRBD1	.	TRBV5-1	TGCGCCAGCAGCTTGGGGACAGGCAACTACAATGAGCAGTTCTTC	CASSLGTGNYNEQFF
TRBJ1-4	.	.	TRBV4-1	TGCGCCAGCAGCCTAAATTTCGGGGCAACTAATGAAAAACTGTTTTTT	CASSLNFGATNEKLFF
TRBJ1-6	TRBD1	.	TRBV4-3	TGCGCCAGCAGCCAAGCCGGGACAGGGGGCTGGAATTCACCCCTCCACTTT	CASSQAGTGGWNSPLHF
TRBJ2-1	.	.	TRBV25-1	TGTGCCAGCTCCAGGCAGGGTTACAATGAGCAGTTCTTC	CASSRQGYNEQFF
TRBJ2-7	TRBD1	.	TRBV6-2/TRBV6-3	TGTGCCAGCAGCCGGGACAGGGGGTTTAGCGGGGGCGATTCCTACGAGCAGTACTTC	CASSRDRGFSGGDSYEQYF
TRBJ1-4	.	.	TRBV14	TGTGCCAGCAGCCTTATGACACGTCCGACTAATGAAAAACTGTTTTTT	CASSLMTRPTNEKLFF
TRBJ1-6	.	.	TRBV6-2/TRBV6-3	TGTGCCAGCAGTTACTCGAACAGTCGAAATTCACCCCTCCACTTT	CASSYSNSRNSPLHF
TRBJ1-6	.	.	TRBV6-2/TRBV6-3	TGTGCCAGCAGTCTCGGGGGGGTGAGGTCACCCCTCCACTTT	CASSLGGVRSPLHF
TRBJ2-2	.	.	TRBV7-9	TGTGCCAGCAGAGGTGGGGCCAACACCGGGGAGCTGTTTTTT	CASRGGANTGELFF
TRBJ2-2	TRBD2	.	TRBV2	TGTGCCAGCAGTGTTCTAGCGGGGGCCTTCACCGGGGAGCTGTTTTTT	CASSVLAGAFTGELFF
TRBJ2-7	.	.	TRBV11-2	TGTGCCAGCAGCTTAGATGGGCGCAGCTCCGAGCAGTACTTC	CASSLDGRSSEQYF
TRBJ1-6	TRBD1	.	TRBV28	TGTGCCAGCAGATACTACAGGACAGGGGGCGTAAGTTCACCCCTCCACTTT	CASRYYRTGGVSSPLHF
TRBJ1-3	.	.	TRBV12-3/TRBV12-4	TGTGCCAGCAGTTATTTGAGTGGAAACACCATATATTTT	CASSYLSGNTIYF
TRBJ1-5	TRBD1	.	TRBV5-6	TGTGCCAGCAGCTTTTTCAGGGGGACTTTCAATCAGCCCCAGCATTTT	CASSFFRGTFNQPQHF